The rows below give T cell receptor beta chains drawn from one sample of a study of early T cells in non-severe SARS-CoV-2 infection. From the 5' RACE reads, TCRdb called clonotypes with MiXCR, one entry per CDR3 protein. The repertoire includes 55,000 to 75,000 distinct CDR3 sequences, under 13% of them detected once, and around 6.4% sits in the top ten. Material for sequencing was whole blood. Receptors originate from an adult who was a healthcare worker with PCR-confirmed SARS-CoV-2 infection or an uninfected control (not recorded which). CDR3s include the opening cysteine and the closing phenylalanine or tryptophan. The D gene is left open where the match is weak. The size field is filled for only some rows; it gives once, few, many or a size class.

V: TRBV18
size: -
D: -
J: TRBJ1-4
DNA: TGTGCCAGCTCAGCGAGGGGGAAACTGTTTTTT
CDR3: CASSARGKLFF

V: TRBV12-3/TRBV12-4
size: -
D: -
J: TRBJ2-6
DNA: TGTGCCAGCAGTCCTCGGGGGATCCAGACTTTC
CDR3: CASSPRGIQTF

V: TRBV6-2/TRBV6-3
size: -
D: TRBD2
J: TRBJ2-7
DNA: TGTGCCAGCTCAGGACTAGCGGACCCCTCCTACGAGCAGTACTTC
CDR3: CASSGLADPSYEQYF

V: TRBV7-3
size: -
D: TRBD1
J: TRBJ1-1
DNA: TGTGCCAGCAGTTATGGCACCGGGACAGGGGCGACTGAAGCTTTCTTT
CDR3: CASSYGTGTGATEAFF

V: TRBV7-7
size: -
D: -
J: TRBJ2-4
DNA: TGTGCCAGCAGCTTAGGGGCGTCATCTAAAAACATTCAGTACTTC
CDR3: CASSLGASSKNIQYF

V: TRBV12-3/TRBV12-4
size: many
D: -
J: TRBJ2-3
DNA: TGTGCCAGCAGCCCCCCTAGCTCCGAAAGGGCATTTTTC
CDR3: CASSPPSSERAFF

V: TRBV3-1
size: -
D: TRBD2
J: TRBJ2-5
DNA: TGTGCCAGCAGAAAGGGGACGGGAGGGCAAGAGACCCAGTACTTC
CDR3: CASRKGTGGQETQYF

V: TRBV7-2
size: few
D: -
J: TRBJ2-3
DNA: TGTGCCAGCAGCTTAAGGTACCCCACAGATACGCAGTATTTT
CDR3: CASSLRYPTDTQYF

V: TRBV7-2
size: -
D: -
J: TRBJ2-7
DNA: TGTGCCAGCAGCTTAGGCGGGACCCCCTACGAGCAGTACTTC
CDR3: CASSLGGTPYEQYF

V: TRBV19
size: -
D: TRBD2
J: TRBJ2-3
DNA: TGTGCCAGTGGCCTAGCGGGACTTACAGATACGCAGTATTTT
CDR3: CASGLAGLTDTQYF

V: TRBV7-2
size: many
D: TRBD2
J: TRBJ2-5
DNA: TGTGCCAGCAGCTTAGGAGGGCGGGGGGAGACCCAGTACTTC
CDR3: CASSLGGRGETQYF

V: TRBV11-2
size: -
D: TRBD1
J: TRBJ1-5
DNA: TGTGCCAGCAGCTTGGGACAGGGCAATCAGCCCCAGCATTTT
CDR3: CASSLGQGNQPQHF

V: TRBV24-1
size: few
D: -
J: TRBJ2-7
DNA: TGTGCCACCAGTGACCCAGGGGCGGCCGAGCAGTACTTC
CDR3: CATSDPGAAEQYF

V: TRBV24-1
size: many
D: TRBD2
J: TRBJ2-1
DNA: TGTGCCACCAGTGATTTGGGGACTAGCGGGAGGAATGAGCAGTTCTTC
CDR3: CATSDLGTSGRNEQFF

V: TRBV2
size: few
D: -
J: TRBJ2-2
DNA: TGTGCCAGCAGCCGCATTCGGACCGGGGAGCTGTTTTTT
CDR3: CASSRIRTGELFF

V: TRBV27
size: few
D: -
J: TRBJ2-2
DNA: TGTGCCAGCAGCTTGATGGGGGGCGGGGAGCTGTTTTTT
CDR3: CASSLMGGGELFF

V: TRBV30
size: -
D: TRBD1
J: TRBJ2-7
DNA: TGTGCCTGGAGTACCGGGACAGGGGCCTACGAGCAGTACTTC
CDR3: CAWSTGTGAYEQYF

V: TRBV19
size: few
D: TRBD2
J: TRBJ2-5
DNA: TGTGCCAGTAGGACTAGCGGGACGGAGACCCAGTACTTC
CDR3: CASRTSGTETQYF

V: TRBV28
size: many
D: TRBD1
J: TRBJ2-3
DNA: TGTGCCAGCAGTTTAATGAGGGGGCGGAAGGCAGATACGCAGTATTTT
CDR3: CASSLMRGRKADTQYF

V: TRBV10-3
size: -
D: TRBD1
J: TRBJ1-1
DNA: TGTGCCATCAGACAGGGGGCCGGGACTGAAGCTTTCTTT
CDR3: CAIRQGAGTEAFF

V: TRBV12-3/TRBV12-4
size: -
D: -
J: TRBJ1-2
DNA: TGTGCCAGCAGTTTGGAGGGGTTTGGCTATGGCTACACCTTC
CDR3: CASSLEGFGYGYTF

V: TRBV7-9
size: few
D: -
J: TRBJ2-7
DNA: TGTGCCAGCAGCTCCGATCGACAGGAGCAGTACTTC
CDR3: CASSSDRQEQYF

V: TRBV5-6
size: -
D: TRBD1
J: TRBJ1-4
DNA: TGTGCCAGCAGCTTACCGGGACAGTCGGAAAAACTGTTTTTT
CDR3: CASSLPGQSEKLFF

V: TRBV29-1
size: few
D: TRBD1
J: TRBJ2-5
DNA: TGCAGCGTGAGCCCCCGGGACAGGCCACAAGAGACCCAGTACTTC
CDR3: CSVSPRDRPQETQYF

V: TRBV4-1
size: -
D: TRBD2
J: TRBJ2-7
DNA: TGCGCCAGCAGCAGGATCGGGGGGACCTACGAGCAGTACTTC
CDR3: CASSRIGGTYEQYF

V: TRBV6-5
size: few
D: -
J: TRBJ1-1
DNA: TGTGCCAGCAGTTACTTGGCAGACACTGAAGCTTTCTTT
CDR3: CASSYLADTEAFF

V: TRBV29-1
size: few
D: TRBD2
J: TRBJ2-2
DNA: TGCAGCGTGCGGGGGACTAGCGGGTCCACCGGGGAGCTGTTTTTT
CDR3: CSVRGTSGSTGELFF

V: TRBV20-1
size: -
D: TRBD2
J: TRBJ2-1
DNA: TGCAGTGCTAGAGATGATGATACCGGGACTAGCTACAATGAGCAGTTCTTC
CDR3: CSARDDDTGTSYNEQFF

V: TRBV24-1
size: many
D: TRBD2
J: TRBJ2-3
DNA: TGTGCCACCAGTGATTTCGCGGGAGGGCCACCTAGAGATACGCAGTATTTT
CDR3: CATSDFAGGPPRDTQYF

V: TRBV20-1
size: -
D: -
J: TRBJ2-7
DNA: TGCAGTGCTAGTAAGGGCTACGAGCAGTACTTC
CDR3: CSASKGYEQYF

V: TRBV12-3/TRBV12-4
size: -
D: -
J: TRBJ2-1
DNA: TGTGCCAGCAGTTCAGGGAAGGAGCAGTTCTTC
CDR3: CASSSGKEQFF

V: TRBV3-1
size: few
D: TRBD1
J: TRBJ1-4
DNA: TGTGCCAGCAGCCAAGCGTACTTCACCGGGACAGGTGGTGAAAAACTGTTTTTT
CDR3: CASSQAYFTGTGGEKLFF

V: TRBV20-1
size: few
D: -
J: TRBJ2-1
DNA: TGCAGTGCTAGAATGTGGGTGGAGGCCTTCAATGAGCAGTTCTTC
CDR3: CSARMWVEAFNEQFF

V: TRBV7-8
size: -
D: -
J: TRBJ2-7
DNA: TGTGCCAGCAGCTTAGTAGGCCGAGGGGATTACGAGCAGTACTTC
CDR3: CASSLVGRGDYEQYF

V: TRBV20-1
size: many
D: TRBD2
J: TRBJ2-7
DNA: TGCAGTGCTAGAGTGTCCCCTAGCGGGAGGGCCCAGTACTTC
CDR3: CSARVSPSGRAQYF

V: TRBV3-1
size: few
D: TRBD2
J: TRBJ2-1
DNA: TGTGCCAGCAGCCCAATGGGACTAGCGGAGGACAATGAGCAGTTCTTC
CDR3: CASSPMGLAEDNEQFF

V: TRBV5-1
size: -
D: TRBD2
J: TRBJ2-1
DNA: TGCGCCAGCAGCCCGAGGACTAGCGGGACTAGGGATGAGCAGTTCTTC
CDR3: CASSPRTSGTRDEQFF

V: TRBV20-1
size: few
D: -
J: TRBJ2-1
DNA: TGCAGTGCCCGCCAGGGCAGTTACAATGAGCAGTTCTTC
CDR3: CSARQGSYNEQFF

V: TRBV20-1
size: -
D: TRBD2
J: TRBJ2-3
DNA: TGCAGTGCCTCTGTGACTAGCGGGAGGGCAGATACGCAGTATTTT
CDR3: CSASVTSGRADTQYF

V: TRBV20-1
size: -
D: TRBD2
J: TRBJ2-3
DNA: TGCAGTGCGCAAAAACTAGCGGGAGGGACAGATACGCAGTATTTT
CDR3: CSAQKLAGGTDTQYF

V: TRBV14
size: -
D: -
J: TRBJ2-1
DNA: TGTGCCAGCAGCCAAGCTGGGGGCAATGAGCAGTTCTTC
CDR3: CASSQAGGNEQFF

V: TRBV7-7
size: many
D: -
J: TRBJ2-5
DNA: TGTGCCAGCAGCCCCTTGATCGGTCAGACCTGGACCCAGTACTTC
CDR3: CASSPLIGQTWTQYF

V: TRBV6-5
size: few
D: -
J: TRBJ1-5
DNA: TGTGCCAGCAGCCCGAGCACCGCCAATCAGCCCCAGCATTTT
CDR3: CASSPSTANQPQHF

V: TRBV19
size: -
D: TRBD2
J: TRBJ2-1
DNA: TGTGCCAGTAGTAATAGACTAGCGGGGCACAATGAGCAGTTCTTC
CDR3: CASSNRLAGHNEQFF

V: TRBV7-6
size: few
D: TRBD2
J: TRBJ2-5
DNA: TGTGCCAGCAGCTCGGGACTAGCCATCTCTAGAGAGACCCAGTACTTC
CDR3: CASSSGLAISRETQYF

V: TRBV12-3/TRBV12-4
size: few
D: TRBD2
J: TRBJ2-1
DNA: TGTGCCAGCAGAAGACTAGCGGGATACAATGAGCAGTTCTTC
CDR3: CASRRLAGYNEQFF

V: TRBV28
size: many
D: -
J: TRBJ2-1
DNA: TGTGCCAGCAGTTTTCCCGGGGACGGGTATTTGGAGCAGTTCTTC
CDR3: CASSFPGDGYLEQFF

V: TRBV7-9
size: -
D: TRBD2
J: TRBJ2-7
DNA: TGTGCCAGCAGCAAACTAGCGACCAACTACGAGCAGTACTTC
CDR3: CASSKLATNYEQYF

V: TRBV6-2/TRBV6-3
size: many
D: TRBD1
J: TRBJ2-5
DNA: TGTGCCAGCAGGCGAGGGACAGGGGAAGAGACCCAGTACTTC
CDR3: CASRRGTGEETQYF

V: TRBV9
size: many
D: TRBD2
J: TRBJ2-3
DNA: TGTGCCAGCAACGGCGGAGCGGGAGGGCGCACAGATACGCAGTATTTT
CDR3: CASNGGAGGRTDTQYF

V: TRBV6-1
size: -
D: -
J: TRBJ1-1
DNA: TGTGCCAGCCCCGGCACTGAAGCTTTCTTT
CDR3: CASPGTEAFF

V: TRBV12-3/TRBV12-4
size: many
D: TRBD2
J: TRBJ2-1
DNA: TGTGCCAGCAGTTTCGGGGGGGATGAGCAGTTCTTC
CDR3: CASSFGGDEQFF

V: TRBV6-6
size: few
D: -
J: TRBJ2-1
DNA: TGTGCCAGCAGCCCTTATGTGTCGACGGGGAATGAGCAGTTCTTC
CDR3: CASSPYVSTGNEQFF

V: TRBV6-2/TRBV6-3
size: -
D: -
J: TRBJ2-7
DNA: TGTGCCAGCAGTATGGACCTTGGCCACCACGAGCAGTACTTC
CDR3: CASSMDLGHHEQYF

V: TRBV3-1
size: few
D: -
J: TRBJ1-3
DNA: TGTGCCAGCAGCCCGAAGGTATCTGGAAACACCATATATTTT
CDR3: CASSPKVSGNTIYF

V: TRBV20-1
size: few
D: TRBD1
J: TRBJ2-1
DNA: TGCAGTGCAGACAGGGGACACCCGTACAATGAGCAGTTCTTC
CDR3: CSADRGHPYNEQFF

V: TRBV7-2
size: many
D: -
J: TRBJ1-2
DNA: TGTGCCAGCAGCTTATTCTCCTCCTACCTGGTCTGGCATTACTATGGCTACACCTTC
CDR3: CASSLFSSYLVWHYYGYTF

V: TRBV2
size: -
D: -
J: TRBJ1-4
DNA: TGTGCCAGCACCAACAGGGCGCTATCTGAAAAACTGTGTTTT
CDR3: CASTNRALSEKLCF

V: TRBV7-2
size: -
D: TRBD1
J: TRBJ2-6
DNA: TGTGCCAGCAGCCCCGGGACAGGGGTGGCTGGGGCCAACGTCCTGACTTTC
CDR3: CASSPGTGVAGANVLTF